Each of the 14 T cell receptor beta chains below was sequenced from the same sample in a study of T cell responses to AZD1222 COVID-19 vaccine. Sequencing used immunoSEQ multiplex PCR; TCRdb keeps in-frame clones, though not all of them. This table has about 140,000 clones, roughly 93% appearing once. The sequencing here drew on peripheral blood, taken 28 days after the second AZD1222 dose. The receptors were sampled from an adult who received the AZD1222 COVID-19 vaccine.

The CDR3: CASSPGATEAFF. The CDR3 DNA sequence: TGTGCTAGTTCCCCAGGGGCCACTGAAGCTTTCTTT. The V and J genes are TRBV12-5 and TRBJ1-1, with D maybe TRBD1 (6 bases). Trimming left V 8 bases short and J 4 bases short, with 11 bases between. Germline values: CDR1 LGHNT, CDR2 FRNRAP. The length of the CDR3 is 12 residues.

The chain combines TRBV12-5 with TRBJ1-5; tentative D call: TRBD1 (5 bases). V lost 8 bases and J lost 12, with 20 bases in between. Germline-derived CDR1 and CDR2 are LGHNT and FRNRAP. The CDR3 totals 13 residues. The CDR3 coding sequence is TGTGCTAGTCTCCGACAGAATAACCCACTCCAGCATTTT. Its translation is CASLRQNNPLQHF.

The V call is TRBV5-5, the J call TRBJ1-2; 7 bases fit TRBD1. With 4 bases clipped from V and 7 bases from J, the junction kept 7 bases outside the gene matches. The germline gives CDR1 SGHKS, CDR2 YYEKEE (reference sequence). The CDR3 runs to 13 residues. The CDR3 reads CASSATGSIGYTF. The CDR3 nucleotides read TGTGCCAGCAGCGCGACAGGGTCGATTGGCTACACCTTC. Variable domain in full (rest from reference TRBV5-5 and TRBJ1-2): DAGVTQSPTHLIKTRGQQVTLRCSPISGHKSVSWYQQVLGQGPQFIFQYYEKEERGRGNFPDRFSARQFPNYSSELNVNALLLGDSALYLCASSATGSIGYTFGSGTRLTVV.

The gene calls are TRBV6-2 or TRBV6-3 and TRBJ2-5; D remains ambiguous. Germline values: CDR1 MNHEY, CDR2 SVGEGT. V lost 6 bases to trimming and J lost 4 bases, with 6 bases between them. The CDR3 covers 11 residues. The CDR3 reads CASSTVETQYF. For the CDR3, the DNA is TGTGCCAGCAGCACGGTAGAGACCCAGTACTTC.

V is TRBV19 and J is TRBJ1-4; D not resolved. The CDR3 totals 15 residues. Trimming shortened V by 5 bases and J by 0 bases, and 10 bases separated the two germline ends. CDR1 is LNHDA and CDR2 is SQIVND in the germline V gene (reference sequence). The CDR3 spells CASSRFAPTNEKLFF. In DNA form, the CDR3 reads TGTGCCAGTAGTCGCTTCGCCCCAACTAATGAAAAACTGTTTTTT.

This chain joins TRBV5-5 and TRBJ1-2, with D unresolved. The V gene's germline CDR1 is SGHKS and CDR2 YYEKEE (reference sequence). CDR3 length: 12 residues. Trimming removed 3 bases from V and 7 bases from J, with 10 bases in between. CDR3 nucleotide sequence: TGTGCCAGCAGCTCTGGGGTGGCTGGCTACACCTTC. Translating gives CASSSGVAGYTF.

The chain employs TRBV7-3 and TRBJ1-1; D might be TRBD1 (5 bases). The V end was cut by 4 bases, the J end by 1 base, with 13 bases between. The germline V gene has CDR1 SGHTA and CDR2 FQGTGA. This CDR3 is 15 amino acids long. The CDR3 sequence: CASSSVGTENTEAFF. The DNA of the CDR3 is TGTGCCAGCAGCTCAGTCGGGACGGAGAACACTGAAGCTTTCTTT. The full variable domain, with the rest looked up from reference TRBV7-3 and TRBJ1-1, is GAGVSQTPSNKVTEKGKYVELRCDPISGHTALYWYRQSLGQGPEFLIYFQGTGAADDSGLPNDRFFAVRPEGSVSTLKIQRTERGDSAVYLCASSSVGTENTEAFFGQGTRLTVV.

DNA of the CDR3: TGTGCCAGCATCACCTCAGATCGCGTCGGGGCTTTCTTT. It encodes CASITSDRVGAFF. The chain is built from TRBV5-5 and TRBJ1-1, with D uncertain. Germline CDR1 is SGHKS and CDR2 is YYEKEE (reference sequence). V lost 6 bases and J lost 11, with 20 bases in between. The CDR3 covers 13 residues.

The chain couples TRBV19 to TRBJ1-2; unclear D gene. V was cut by 5 bases and J by 5 bases, with 18 bases left in between. The germline V gene encodes CDR1 LNHDA and CDR2 SQIVND (reference sequence). This CDR3 comprises 15 residues. For the CDR3, the DNA is TGTGCCAGTAGTGTGGCTCGGGCTTCGGGGTATGGCTACACCTTC. Translating gives CASSVARASGYGYTF.

This clone was counted a single time. This chain uses TRBV7-8 with TRBJ1-1, with a weak D call TRBD1 (5 bases). V was trimmed by 8 bases and J by 1 base, leaving 14 bases between them. The CDR3 loop spans 14 amino acids. Germline loops: CDR1 SGHVS, CDR2 FQNEAQ. The CDR3 DNA is TGTGCCAGCCGACCGGGACCCGGGAACACTGAAGCTTTCTTT. Protein sequence: CASRPGPGNTEAFF.

The chain joins TRBV6-5 to TRBJ2-7; TRBD2 aligns across 9 bases. The J segment lost 5 bases and the V segment lost 5 bases, leaving 10 bases of the junction unmatched. Germline V gene sequence: CDR1 MNHEY, CDR2 SVGAGI. The CDR3 has 15 residues. The CDR3 spells CASSLISGGTNEQYF. Here the CDR3 DNA reads TGTGCCAGCAGTCTAATTAGCGGGGGAACGAACGAGCAGTACTTC.

The chain employs TRBV9 and TRBJ1-3; D is unresolved. Per the germline V gene, CDR1 is SGDLS and CDR2 is YYNGEE. V was clipped by 2 bases and J by 1 base, with 13 bases between them. The CDR3 length is 16 residues. The chain's CDR3 is CASSVGEGQSGNTIYF. The CDR3 DNA reads as TGTGCCAGCAGCGTTGGGGAGGGCCAGTCTGGAAACACCATATATTTT.

The chain combines TRBV7-3 with TRBJ2-7; TRBD2 aligns across 7 bases. The CDR3 is 15 residues long. Germline V lookup: CDR1 SGHTA, CDR2 FQGTGA. V was pared by 5 bases and J by 4 bases, with 11 bases of the junction left unmatched. CDR3 region: CASSLQRGSAYEQYF. The CDR3 DNA reads as TGTGCCAGCAGCCTCCAGCGCGGGAGCGCTTACGAGCAGTACTTC. The complete variable domain, with remaining parts taken from reference TRBV7-3 and TRBJ2-7, reads GAGVSQTPSNKVTEKGKYVELRCDPISGHTALYWYRQSLGQGPEFLIYFQGTGAADDSGLPNDRFFAVRPEGSVSTLKIQRTERGDSAVYLCASSLQRGSAYEQYFGPGTRLTVT.

The CDR3 DNA reads TGTGCCAGCAGCTTTACAGGGGGCACAGACGCTTTCTTT. It specifies CASSFTGGTDAFF. V gene TRBV7-9 combines with J gene TRBJ1-1; 9 bases align to TRBD1. The CDR3 is made up of 13 amino acids. The V gene's germline CDR1 is SEHNR and CDR2 FQNEAQ (reference sequence). V shed 3 bases, J shed 11 bases, and the junction held 7 bases outside the gene matches.